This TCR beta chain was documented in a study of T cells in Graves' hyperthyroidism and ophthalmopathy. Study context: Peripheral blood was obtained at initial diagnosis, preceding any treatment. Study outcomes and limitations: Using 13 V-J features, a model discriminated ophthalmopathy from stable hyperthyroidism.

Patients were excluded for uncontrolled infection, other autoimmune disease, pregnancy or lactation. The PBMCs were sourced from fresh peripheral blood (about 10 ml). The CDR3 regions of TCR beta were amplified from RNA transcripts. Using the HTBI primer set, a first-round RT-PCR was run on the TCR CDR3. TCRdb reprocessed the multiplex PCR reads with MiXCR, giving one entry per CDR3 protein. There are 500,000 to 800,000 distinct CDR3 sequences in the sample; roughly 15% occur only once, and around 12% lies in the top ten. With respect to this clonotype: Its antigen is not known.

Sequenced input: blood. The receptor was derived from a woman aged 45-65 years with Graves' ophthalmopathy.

In DNA, the CDR3 is TGCAGTGCTAGAAATCTAGCGGAGACCTACGAGCAGTACTTC. It translates to CSARNLAETYEQYF. This chain uses TRBV20-1 with TRBJ2-7; TRBD2 matches at 7 bases. Germline V gene data show CDR1 as DFQATT and CDR2 as SNEGSKA (reference sequence). The CDR3 has 14 amino acids. J lost 2 bases, V lost 2 bases, and 6 bases had no gene match.